Sequencing of this TCR beta chain was carried out in a study of blood T cell repertoires in COVID-19 (dated by TCRdb to about 2020). Regarding the study in general: The collaborator samples originated in the United States, Italy and Spain and spanned the acute and convalescent phases of COVID-19. HLA class I and class II types, where available, came from metadata supplied by the sample provider rather than from assay-based typing. The repertoires were made available in a free public database intended to serve as a resource for research on the immune response to SARS-CoV-2. The prospective study material was composed of cDNA or gDNA derived from T cells, B-cell-depleted T cells, or PBMCs. A de-identified subject ID, COVID-19 status, age in years and sex were almost always included in the sample metadata. Subjects who had been exposed to COVID-19, were actively infected with it, or had recovered from it provided the deeply sampled blood TCRbeta repertoires that made up the dataset. Samples were obtained from the ongoing ImmuneRACE study (first 160 participants) and from over a thousand subjects provided by 6 global collaborators.

Overall results and qualifications from the work: The amount of clinical and demographic metadata varied by source and participant and was provided uncurated.

Another Seattle source contributed samples from volunteer blood donors who had recovered from COVID-19. Each collaborating institution followed its own protocols to collect whole blood in K2EDTA tubes. For TCRbeta analysis, collaborator samples were shipped as frozen whole blood, as isolated PBMCs, or as DNA extracted from either sample type. TCRbeta CDR3 regions were amplified from genomic DNA by means of the immunoSEQ Assay, a bias-controlled multiplex PCR. The paper's processing steps were these. Nucleated cell counts per sample were estimated from amplification of reference gene primers within the assay. To quantify the absolute abundance of each unique TCRbeta CDR3 rearrangement, sequence reads were collapsed and filtered. Productive Simpson clonality was computed per sample as the square root of Simpson's diversity index over productive rearrangements. The table was pulled from immuneACCESS by TCRdb, which kept in-frame rearrangements only. Such tables lose some clones; where checked, under half of the loss comes from unresolved V genes, and the rest has no known cause. V and J calls and clone size follow that table, whereas D and trimming were derived from the DNA. This sample has roughly 170,000 clones in its table, and just under 90% of those were observed once. The top ten clones comprise 0.8% to 1% of the sample.

A remark on this clone: Which antigen it targets is not known. The sample holds no much larger clone one base away, and base qualities are not on file.

The CDR3 goes from the cysteine to the phenylalanine over 15 residues. The sequence is cut down to CDR3 DNA, 45 bases in frame from base 1. After removal of 6 bases from V and 4 bases from J, the junction retains 9 bases not matched to a gene. CDR1 and CDR2 (MNHNY, SVGAGI) derive from the germline V gene (reference sequence). Recombination linked TRBV6-6 to TRBJ2-1; 7 bases in between match TRBD1. Sequenced sample: peripheral blood. This sequence originates from a woman younger than 30 who had recovered from COVID-19. The CDR3 in this case is CASRNRDREYNEQFF. Here is the DNA: TGTGCCAGCAGGAACCGGGACAGAGAGTACAATGAGCAGTTCTTC.